Described below is a single T cell receptor (beta chain) sequence and its context. Which antigen it targets is not known. The record has no base qualities; no much larger clone is one base away. This record belongs to a study of blood T cell repertoires in COVID-19 (dated by TCRdb to the early 2020s). About the study as a whole: Samples covering the acute and convalescent phases of COVID-19 were provided by collaborators in the United States, Italy and Spain. Where available, HLA class I and class II types were obtained from metadata supplied by the sample provider rather than from assay-based typing. The material from the prospective study consisted of cDNA or gDNA derived from T cells, B-cell-depleted T cells, or PBMCs. The repertoires were released in a freely available public database intended as a resource for research on the immune response to SARS-CoV-2. Nearly every sample came with metadata listing a de-identified subject ID, COVID-19 status, age in years and sex. The dataset comprised deeply sampled blood TCRbeta repertoires from subjects exposed to, actively infected with, or recovered from COVID-19. Samples were obtained from the ongoing ImmuneRACE study (first 160 participants) and from over 1,000 subjects provided by 6 global collaborators.

Participants in the prospective study were enrolled through a virtual design, were aged about 18 to 100 years, and lived in roughly 26 United States geographic areas. In the prospective study, cohorts were assigned on the basis of participant-reported clinical history obtained from a screening survey and a study questionnaire. Recovered participants in ImmuneRACE Cohort 3 were defined as having two consecutive negative NP/OP PCR tests, clearance from a healthcare professional, or resolution of symptoms. Mobile phlebotomists in the prospective study collected whole blood, serum and a nasopharyngeal or oropharyngeal swab from every participant. Prospective study participants could optionally give additional blood draws and questionnaires over an approximately 2-month period. Prospective study blood samples were shipped either frozen or at room temperature before DNA extraction. The immunoSEQ Assay, a bias-controlled multiplex PCR, was used to amplify TCRbeta CDR3 regions from genomic DNA. In the original analysis: Within the assay, amplification of reference gene primers was used to estimate how many nucleated cells each sample contained. Sequence reads were collapsed and filtered to measure the absolute abundance of every unique TCRbeta CDR3 rearrangement. Productive Simpson clonality was computed per sample as the square root of Simpson's diversity index over productive rearrangements. TCRdb retrieved this table from immuneACCESS and kept in-frame rearrangements only. Not all clones are present; in checked studies, unresolved V genes account for under half, and no reason is known for the remainder. V and J calls and clone size are copied from that table; D and trimming were computed from the DNA. A total of about 380,000 clones appear in this sample, more than 85% of them only once. Of the sample, 2.5% to 3% is held by the ten largest clones.

The germline V gene (reference sequence) supplies CDR1 MNHEY and CDR2 SMNVEV. From the cysteine through the phenylalanine, the CDR3 covers 16 amino acids. Only the CDR3 portion is preserved as DNA: 48 bases, with reading frame beginning at the first base. Trimming accounts for 6 bases at V and 0 bases at J, while the number of junction bases matched to no gene is 8. Study-wide conclusions, independent of this receptor: How much clinical and demographic metadata was included differed by source and by participant, and the metadata was provided uncurated.

This receptor chain uses TRBV27 and TRBJ1-3; 7 bases in the middle match TRBD1. This TCR came from a woman aged 25 to 45 who had recovered from COVID-19. The sample taken for sequencing was PBMCs or T cells enriched from blood (not recorded which). The nucleotide sequence is given as TGTGCCAGCAGCCGGCGAGGGGGCAGCTCTGGAAACACCATATATTTT. This codes for CASSRRGGSSGNTIYF.